What follows are 7 T cell receptor beta chains derived from one specimen sequenced in a study of PD-1 blockade in classical Hodgkin lymphoma. The repertoire was sequenced with immunoSEQ multiplex PCR; TCRdb's copy has only in-frame clones and lacks some. The sample includes about 20,000 clones, more than 75% of them seen just once. The time point here: cycle 4 day 1 (C4D1), after 5 to 7 weeks of nivolumab. Every patient experienced relapse after autologous stem cell transplantation, and brentuximab vedotin exposure varied. Here the sequenced sample was peripheral blood mononuclear cells (PBMCs), taken before the fourth cycle of nivolumab. The origin of the receptors is a human donor with classical Hodgkin lymphoma.

V and J are TRBV30 and TRBJ2-2; TRBD1 aligns across 9 bases. The CDR3 consists of 17 residues. Germline V CDR1 and CDR2: GTSNPN, SVGIG (reference sequence). Losses at the gene ends were 3 bases for V and 5 bases for J; bases not matched to a gene: 13. The CDR3 DNA is TGTGCCTGGAGGGACAGGGGTCGTAAGATGGATACCGGGGAGCTGTTTTTT. Translating it yields CAWRDRGRKMDTGELFF.

The chain recombines TRBV10-3 with TRBJ2-7; D is possibly TRBD1 (5 bases). The CDR3 loop spans 15 amino acids. CDR1 and CDR2 (germline): ENHRY, SYGVKD. Trimming stripped 4 bases from V and 5 bases from J, with 18 bases between. The CDR3 bases are TGTGCCATCAGTGTGGGTGCCAGGGAATTGAACGAGCAGTACTTC. Translation: CAISVGARELNEQYF.

This chain connects TRBV29-1 to TRBJ2-1; D is possibly TRBD1 (6 bases). The CDR3 consists of 10 residues. Germline-derived CDR1 and CDR2 are SQVTM and ANQGSEA. V was shortened by 5 bases and J by 11 bases, with 10 bases between the two germline ends. CDR3 DNA: TGCAGCGTTCAAACAGGGAAGCAGTTCTTC. Amino acid sequence: CSVQTGKQFF.

V usage is TRBV19 and J usage is TRBJ1-2, with 8 nucleotides matching TRBD1. The CDR3 covers 15 residues. V lost 2 bases and J lost 12; bases outside the gene matches: 14. CDR1 is LNHDA and CDR2 is SQIVND in the germline V gene (reference sequence). This CDR3 is CASSIPSRDRWVDTF. The CDR3 coding sequence is TGTGCCAGTAGTATACCAAGCCGGGACAGGTGGGTGGACACCTTC.

The chain uses TRBV19 and TRBJ2-2; 8 bases agree with TRBD1. In germline, CDR1 is LNHDA, CDR2 SQIVND (reference sequence). The CDR3 is 19 amino acids. The ends lost 5 bases at V and 1 base at J; junction bases unmatched: 15. The CDR3 is CASSGLLAPGTGNTGELFF. The CDR3 bases are TGTGCCAGTAGTGGCTTATTGGCCCCCGGGACAGGGAACACCGGGGAGCTGTTTTTT.

The chain joins TRBV15 to TRBJ2-2, with 7 bases that match TRBD1. This CDR3 region has 17 residues. Germline-derived CDR1 and CDR2 are LNHNV and YYDKDF (reference sequence). J gave up 4 bases and V 0 bases, and 8 bases lay outside the gene matches. The CDR3 loop reads CATSRERGHSLTGELFF. CDR3 DNA: TGTGCCACCAGCAGAGAGAGGGGGCACTCCCTCACCGGGGAGCTGTTTTTT.

V is TRBV10-1 and J is TRBJ2-7, with 9 bases identical to TRBD1. The CDR3 has 14 amino acids. V shed 6 bases and J 4 bases; nucleotides not matched to a gene: 7. Germline values: CDR1 WNHNN, CDR2 SYGVQD (reference sequence). For the CDR3, the DNA is TGCGCCAGCAGAAGGACAGGGGCGACTTACGAGCAGTACTTC. Amino acids: CASRRTGATYEQYF.